Listed below are T cell receptor beta chains from one sample, sequenced in a study of blood T cell repertoires in COVID-19. Here immunoSEQ multiplex PCR was the method, and the copy in TCRdb shows in-frame clones only, minus some. The table lists about 14,000 clones, roughly 84% of them singletons, with more than 25% in the top ten. The sample was peripheral blood. The source of these receptors is a man in his fifties with active COVID-19. Each CDR3 is given with its conserved first and last residue. Fields, in order: V gene, clone size, J gene, D gene, CDR3 protein, CDR3 DNA. D genes are given only for firm matches. Rows give clone size only sometimes, using once, few, many, or a class for an expanded clone.

V gene: TRBV11-2
clone size: NA
J gene: TRBJ2-2
D gene: TRBD2
CDR3 protein: CASSLGANVEREKIGELFF
CDR3 DNA: TGTGCCAGCAGCTTAGGAGCTAACGTCGAGCGGGAGAAAATCGGGGAGCTGTTTTTT

V gene: TRBV19
clone size: NA
J gene: TRBJ2-1
D gene: TRBD2
CDR3 protein: CASSIVGLGDGFEQFF
CDR3 DNA: TGTGCCAGTAGTATAGTTGGACTAGGGGACGGGTTTGAGCAGTTCTTC

V gene: TRBV5-1
clone size: once
J gene: TRBJ1-6
D gene: NA
CDR3 protein: CASREDASGSPLHF
CDR3 DNA: TGCGCCAGCAGGGAAGATGCCTCAGGTTCACCCCTCCACTTT

V gene: TRBV27
clone size: few
J gene: TRBJ1-5
D gene: TRBD1
CDR3 protein: CASSAGTVGNQPQHF
CDR3 DNA: TGTGCCAGCAGCGCCGGGACAGTAGGGAATCAGCCCCAGCATTTT

V gene: TRBV6-5
clone size: NA
J gene: TRBJ2-3
D gene: NA
CDR3 protein: CATTRQITDTQYF
CDR3 DNA: TGTGCCACCACAAGACAGATCACAGATACGCAGTATTTT

V gene: TRBV6-5
clone size: NA
J gene: TRBJ1-1
D gene: NA
CDR3 protein: CASSIDSSGTEAFF
CDR3 DNA: TGTGCCAGCAGTATCGACAGTTCGGGCACTGAAGCTTTCTTT

V gene: TRBV4-1
clone size: NA
J gene: TRBJ2-1
D gene: TRBD2
CDR3 protein: CASSQAETSRNNEQFF
CDR3 DNA: TGCGCCAGCAGCCAAGCCGAGACTAGCAGAAACAATGAGCAGTTCTTC

V gene: TRBV5-8
clone size: NA
J gene: TRBJ2-7
D gene: NA
CDR3 protein: CASSRVAGSYEQYF
CDR3 DNA: TGTGCCAGCAGCAGGGTGGCGGGGTCCTACGAGCAGTACTTC

V gene: TRBV7-5
clone size: NA
J gene: TRBJ1-5
D gene: NA
CDR3 protein: CARSMASNGNQPQHF
CDR3 DNA: TGTGCCAGAAGCATGGCTTCGAATGGCAATCAGCCCCAGCATTTT

V gene: TRBV9
clone size: NA
J gene: TRBJ1-2
D gene: NA
CDR3 protein: CASSVGVEQSYGYTF
CDR3 DNA: TGTGCCAGCAGCGTAGGAGTGGAACAGAGCTATGGCTACACCTTC

V gene: TRBV27
clone size: medium-sized
J gene: TRBJ2-7
D gene: NA
CDR3 protein: CASSFTAAYEQYF
CDR3 DNA: TGTGCCAGCAGTTTCACAGCAGCCTACGAGCAGTACTTC

V gene: TRBV27
clone size: NA
J gene: TRBJ2-1
D gene: NA
CDR3 protein: CASSLSVTGSDEQFF
CDR3 DNA: TGTGCCAGCAGTTTATCTGTCACAGGGTCCGATGAGCAGTTCTTC

V gene: TRBV10-2
clone size: few
J gene: TRBJ2-7
D gene: TRBD1
CDR3 protein: CASSDGTGLSEQYF
CDR3 DNA: TGCGCCAGCAGTGATGGGACAGGCCTTTCCGAGCAGTACTTC

V gene: TRBV14
clone size: NA
J gene: TRBJ2-1
D gene: NA
CDR3 protein: CASSLIQGGVYNEQFF
CDR3 DNA: TGTGCCAGCAGCCTAATACAGGGAGGGGTTTACAATGAGCAGTTCTTC

V gene: TRBV27
clone size: NA
J gene: TRBJ2-4
D gene: TRBD2
CDR3 protein: CASSRGGIQYF
CDR3 DNA: TGTGCCTCATCCCGGGGAGGGATTCAGTACTTC

V gene: TRBV9
clone size: NA
J gene: TRBJ2-1
D gene: TRBD2
CDR3 protein: CASSVSGSSYNEQFF
CDR3 DNA: TGTGCCAGCAGCGTTAGCGGGAGCTCCTACAATGAGCAGTTCTTC

V gene: TRBV19
clone size: once
J gene: TRBJ1-5
D gene: NA
CDR3 protein: CASRLLSASQPQHF
CDR3 DNA: TGTGCCAGTAGGTTGCTTTCCGCAAGCCAGCCCCAGCATTTT

V gene: TRBV28
clone size: NA
J gene: TRBJ1-5
D gene: TRBD1
CDR3 protein: CASSREGANQPQHF
CDR3 DNA: TGTGCCAGCAGTCGCGAGGGGGCTAATCAGCCCCAGCATTTT

V gene: TRBV6-5
clone size: few
J gene: TRBJ1-6
D gene: NA
CDR3 protein: CASNGRGNNSPLHF
CDR3 DNA: TGTGCCAGCAACGGTAGGGGGAATAATTCACCCCTCCACTTT

V gene: TRBV29-1
clone size: NA
J gene: TRBJ2-7
D gene: TRBD1
CDR3 protein: CSALTGSYEQYF
CDR3 DNA: TGCAGCGCCCTGACAGGGTCCTACGAGCAGTACTTC

V gene: TRBV27
clone size: NA
J gene: TRBJ2-2
D gene: NA
CDR3 protein: CASSTTGTAYGGELFF
CDR3 DNA: TGTGCCAGCAGTACTACAGGGACGGCCTACGGCGGGGAGCTGTTTTTT

V gene: TRBV7-3
clone size: NA
J gene: TRBJ2-1
D gene: NA
CDR3 protein: CASSLDISGSYNEQFF
CDR3 DNA: TGTGCCAGCAGCTTAGATATTTCGGGCTCCTACAATGAGCAGTTCTTC

V gene: TRBV7-9
clone size: NA
J gene: TRBJ2-3
D gene: TRBD1
CDR3 protein: CASSLRQGITDTQYF
CDR3 DNA: TGTGCCAGCAGCTTACGACAGGGGATCACAGATACGCAGTATTTT

V gene: TRBV6-5
clone size: NA
J gene: TRBJ2-7
D gene: TRBD1
CDR3 protein: CASSYSGQGNEQYF
CDR3 DNA: TGTGCCAGCAGTTACTCGGGACAGGGAAACGAGCAGTACTTC

V gene: TRBV9
clone size: once
J gene: TRBJ2-2
D gene: TRBD1
CDR3 protein: CASSQTGASTGELFF
CDR3 DNA: TGTGCCAGCAGCCAGACAGGGGCGTCCACCGGGGAGCTGTTTTTT

V gene: TRBV7-9
clone size: NA
J gene: TRBJ1-3
D gene: TRBD1
CDR3 protein: CASSFSQDRGNSGNTIYF
CDR3 DNA: TGTGCCAGCAGCTTTTCCCAGGACAGGGGTAACTCTGGAAACACCATATATTTT

V gene: TRBV6-1
clone size: NA
J gene: TRBJ1-1
D gene: NA
CDR3 protein: CASSEAFGRAGEAFF
CDR3 DNA: TGTGCCAGCAGTGAAGCTTTTGGAAGGGCGGGTGAAGCTTTCTTT

V gene: TRBV4-1
clone size: once
J gene: TRBJ2-1
D gene: TRBD2
CDR3 protein: CASSQRGPGLADNEQFF
CDR3 DNA: TGCGCCAGCAGCCAGAGAGGACCGGGACTAGCGGATAATGAGCAGTTCTTC

V gene: TRBV6-5
clone size: NA
J gene: TRBJ2-1
D gene: NA
CDR3 protein: CASSYQRDEQFF
CDR3 DNA: TGTGCCAGCAGTTATCAACGCGATGAGCAGTTCTTC